This is a list of T cell receptor beta chains from one sample in a study of blood T cell repertoires in COVID-19. Assay: immunoSEQ multiplex PCR; the TCRdb copy retains only in-frame clones and omits some. This sample has 95,000 to 100,000 clones, with less than 90% found just once. The sequencing input was peripheral blood. Every receptor here comes from a man at least 80 years old with acute or convalescent COVID-19. CDR3s include the opening cysteine and the closing phenylalanine or tryptophan. The D gene is left open where the match is weak. Where a row states a size, it is once, few, many or the class of an expanded clone; other rows omit it.

abundance: .; j_gene: TRBJ2-1; v_gene: TRBV19; d_gene: TRBD2; CDR3aa: CASSKPTSRLPEQFF; CDR3nt: TGTGCCAGTAGTAAACCGACTAGCCGCCTCCCTGAGCAGTTCTTC
abundance: .; j_gene: TRBJ1-5; v_gene: TRBV28; d_gene: .; CDR3aa: CASSPTGRGVIQPQHF; CDR3nt: TGTGCCAGCAGTCCTACAGGGCGCGGAGTAATTCAGCCCCAGCATTTT
abundance: once; j_gene: TRBJ1-5; v_gene: TRBV27; d_gene: TRBD1; CDR3aa: CASSPLWTGGQPQHF; CDR3nt: TGTGCCAGCAGTCCCCTCTGGACAGGGGGCCAGCCCCAGCATTTT
abundance: .; j_gene: TRBJ2-2; v_gene: TRBV19; d_gene: .; CDR3aa: CASSTSQGFTGELFF; CDR3nt: TGTGCCAGTAGTACTTCTCAGGGGTTCACCGGGGAGCTGTTTTTT
abundance: .; j_gene: TRBJ1-1; v_gene: TRBV19; d_gene: .; CDR3aa: CASSNLPGRDTEAFF; CDR3nt: TGTGCCAGTAGTAATCTTCCCGGGAGGGACACTGAAGCTTTCTTT
abundance: .; j_gene: TRBJ1-4; v_gene: TRBV6-5; d_gene: TRBD1; CDR3aa: CASSLHRGRDEKLFF; CDR3nt: TGTGCCAGCAGTTTACACAGGGGGCGCGATGAAAAACTGTTTTTT
abundance: .; j_gene: TRBJ1-1; v_gene: TRBV10-3; d_gene: .; CDR3aa: CAISAGVDTEAFF; CDR3nt: TGTGCCATCAGTGCAGGGGTTGACACTGAAGCTTTCTTT
abundance: .; j_gene: TRBJ2-1; v_gene: TRBV7-2; d_gene: TRBD2; CDR3aa: CASSPRTSGEQFF; CDR3nt: TGTGCCAGCAGCCCTCGGACTAGCGGAGAGCAGTTCTTC
abundance: .; j_gene: TRBJ1-6; v_gene: TRBV27; d_gene: TRBD1; CDR3aa: CASSWGQSNNSPLHF; CDR3nt: TGTGCCAGCAGCTGGGGACAGTCTAATAATTCACCCCTCCACTTT
abundance: .; j_gene: TRBJ2-3; v_gene: TRBV5-6; d_gene: TRBD2; CDR3aa: CASSLGLAGVTDTQYF; CDR3nt: TGTGCCAGCAGCTTGGGCCTAGCGGGTGTCACAGATACGCAGTATTTT
abundance: .; j_gene: TRBJ1-3; v_gene: TRBV28; d_gene: .; CDR3aa: CASSLTGVGNTIYF; CDR3nt: TGTGCCAGCAGTTTGACGGGGGTGGGAAACACCATATATTTT
abundance: .; j_gene: TRBJ1-6; v_gene: TRBV14; d_gene: .; CDR3aa: CASSQDGRSNSPLHF; CDR3nt: TGTGCCAGCAGCCAAGATGGCCGGAGCAATTCACCCCTCCACTTT
abundance: .; j_gene: TRBJ2-5; v_gene: TRBV5-1; d_gene: TRBD2; CDR3aa: CASSPLTSGAETQYF; CDR3nt: TGCGCCAGCAGCCCGTTGACTAGCGGGGCGGAGACCCAGTACTTC
abundance: .; j_gene: TRBJ2-2; v_gene: TRBV6-4; d_gene: TRBD1; CDR3aa: CASSETGVTGELFF; CDR3nt: TGTGCCAGCAGTGAAACAGGGGTCACCGGGGAGCTGTTTTTT
abundance: .; j_gene: TRBJ1-2; v_gene: TRBV5-4; d_gene: TRBD1; CDR3aa: CASSPAGTGVSGYTF; CDR3nt: TGTGCCAGCAGCCCCGCCGGGACAGGGGTTTCTGGCTACACCTTC
abundance: .; j_gene: TRBJ2-7; v_gene: TRBV6-1; d_gene: TRBD2; CDR3aa: CASSGTLAGGSYEQYF; CDR3nt: TGTGCCAGCAGTGGGACCTTAGCGGGAGGGTCCTACGAGCAGTACTTC
abundance: .; j_gene: TRBJ2-1; v_gene: TRBV30; d_gene: .; CDR3aa: CAWSRGGQINEQFF; CDR3nt: TGTGCCTGGAGTAGGGGCGGACAGATCAATGAGCAGTTCTTC
abundance: .; j_gene: TRBJ2-2; v_gene: TRBV7-3; d_gene: TRBD2; CDR3aa: CASSLTGTGTSGSAGELFF; CDR3nt: TGTGCCAGCAGCTTAACGGGGACCGGGACTAGCGGGAGTGCCGGGGAGCTGTTTTTT
abundance: .; j_gene: TRBJ1-2; v_gene: TRBV7-3; d_gene: TRBD1; CDR3aa: CASSQNRGSGYTF; CDR3nt: TGTGCCAGCAGCCAAAACAGGGGGAGTGGCTACACCTTC
abundance: .; j_gene: TRBJ1-3; v_gene: TRBV7-9; d_gene: TRBD1; CDR3aa: CASMKDRSSGNTIYF; CDR3nt: TGTGCCAGCATGAAGGACAGGAGCTCTGGAAACACCATATATTTT
abundance: .; j_gene: TRBJ2-1; v_gene: TRBV5-4; d_gene: .; CDR3aa: CASSLRRGLYNEQFF; CDR3nt: TGTGCCAGCAGCTTGCGGCGCGGCTTATACAATGAGCAGTTCTTC
abundance: .; j_gene: TRBJ1-4; v_gene: TRBV4-3; d_gene: TRBD1; CDR3aa: CASSQEARGDEKLFF; CDR3nt: TGCGCCAGCAGCCAAGAGGCCAGGGGGGATGAAAAACTGTTTTTT
abundance: .; j_gene: TRBJ2-1; v_gene: TRBV5-4; d_gene: .; CDR3aa: CASSFGSGEQFF; CDR3nt: TGTGCCAGCAGCTTTGGCAGCGGTGAGCAGTTCTTC
abundance: .; j_gene: TRBJ1-1; v_gene: TRBV6-1; d_gene: .; CDR3aa: CASSEIMNTEAFF; CDR3nt: TGTGCCAGCAGTGAAATTATGAACACTGAAGCTTTCTTT
abundance: .; j_gene: TRBJ2-1; v_gene: TRBV2; d_gene: TRBD2; CDR3aa: CASSGNGRKVYEQFF; CDR3nt: TGTGCCAGCAGCGGGAACGGGAGGAAGGTCTATGAGCAGTTCTTC
abundance: .; j_gene: TRBJ2-3; v_gene: TRBV6-2/TRBV6-3; d_gene: .; CDR3aa: CASSYSSKPPDTQYF; CDR3nt: TGTGCCAGCAGTTACTCCTCCAAGCCCCCAGATACGCAGTATTTT
abundance: once; j_gene: TRBJ2-1; v_gene: TRBV6-5; d_gene: TRBD2; CDR3aa: CASSYSPSGSGEQFF; CDR3nt: TGTGCCAGCAGTTACTCGCCTAGCGGGAGTGGTGAGCAGTTCTTC
abundance: .; j_gene: TRBJ2-7; v_gene: TRBV3-1/TRBV3-2; d_gene: TRBD1; CDR3aa: CASSQYPGQGYEQYF; CDR3nt: TGTGCCAGCAGCCAATATCCGGGACAGGGATACGAGCAGTACTTC
abundance: once; j_gene: TRBJ2-7; v_gene: TRBV5-1; d_gene: .; CDR3aa: CASSLEDSTYEQYF; CDR3nt: TGCGCCAGCAGCTTGGAGGACAGTACCTACGAGCAGTACTTC
abundance: few; j_gene: TRBJ2-7; v_gene: TRBV5-1; d_gene: .; CDR3aa: CASSAGDSSYEQYF; CDR3nt: TGCGCCAGCAGCGCCGGGGACTCCTCCTACGAGCAGTACTTC
abundance: .; j_gene: TRBJ2-1; v_gene: TRBV9; d_gene: TRBD2; CDR3aa: CASSRTSGRMNEQFF; CDR3nt: TGTGCCAGCAGTCGGACTAGCGGGAGAATGAATGAGCAGTTCTTC
abundance: .; j_gene: TRBJ2-7; v_gene: TRBV24-1; d_gene: .; CDR3aa: CATSDSGDLSYEQYF; CDR3nt: TGTGCCACCAGTGATTCAGGTGACCTCTCCTACGAGCAGTACTTC
abundance: .; j_gene: TRBJ2-5; v_gene: TRBV2; d_gene: TRBD2; CDR3aa: CASRSGVIQETQYF; CDR3nt: TGTGCCAGCAGGAGCGGGGTTATCCAAGAGACCCAGTACTTC
abundance: few; j_gene: TRBJ1-4; v_gene: TRBV7-9; d_gene: .; CDR3aa: CASSLAQGEKLFF; CDR3nt: TGTGCCAGCAGCTTAGCCCAGGGGGAAAAACTGTTTTTT
abundance: .; j_gene: TRBJ2-7; v_gene: TRBV19; d_gene: TRBD1; CDR3aa: CASSSRPRGPYEQYF; CDR3nt: TGTGCCAGTAGTTCCAGGCCGAGGGGGCCCTACGAGCAGTACTTC
abundance: .; j_gene: TRBJ2-7; v_gene: TRBV2; d_gene: TRBD1; CDR3aa: CASTLGGGSYEQYF; CDR3nt: TGTGCCAGCACCTTAGGGGGCGGCTCCTACGAGCAGTACTTC
abundance: .; j_gene: TRBJ1-1; v_gene: TRBV5-8; d_gene: TRBD1; CDR3aa: CASSLNRGQVNTEAFF; CDR3nt: TGTGCCAGCAGCTTGAATAGGGGACAGGTGAACACTGAAGCTTTCTTT
abundance: .; j_gene: TRBJ2-7; v_gene: TRBV7-8; d_gene: TRBD2; CDR3aa: CASSLVSGLAVNYEQYF; CDR3nt: TGTGCCAGCAGCTTAGTATCGGGACTAGCGGTAAACTACGAGCAGTACTTC
abundance: .; j_gene: TRBJ2-5; v_gene: TRBV3-1/TRBV3-2; d_gene: TRBD2; CDR3aa: CASSQDRLAGKETQYF; CDR3nt: TGTGCCAGCAGCCAAGATAGGCTAGCGGGAAAAGAGACCCAGTACTTC
abundance: once; j_gene: TRBJ1-4; v_gene: TRBV7-2; d_gene: TRBD1; CDR3aa: CASSLDRGGEKLFF; CDR3nt: TGTGCCAGCAGCTTGGACAGGGGCGGTGAAAAACTGTTTTTT
abundance: .; j_gene: TRBJ2-3; v_gene: TRBV6-1; d_gene: TRBD2; CDR3aa: CASSDGTRGSPSGTDTQYF; CDR3nt: TGTGCCAGCAGTGATGGGACTAGAGGTTCTCCTAGCGGCACAGATACGCAGTATTTT